What follows is one T cell receptor (beta chain) and its context. Trimming at V came to 1 base and at J to 0 bases, leaving 8 bases not matched to a gene. The CDR3 contains 18 residues. Looked up from germline, CDR1 is SEHNR and CDR2 is FQNEAQ (reference sequence). The sample is drawn from a study of blood T cell repertoires in COVID-19. For the study at large: Acute-phase and convalescent COVID-19 samples originated in the United States, Italy and Spain. T cells, B-cell-depleted T cells, or PBMCs provided the cDNA or gDNA that served as material.

Original processing notes: Amplifying reference gene primers gave estimates of nucleated cell counts. Some clones are missing from TCRdb's copy, which holds only in-frame ones; the method was immunoSEQ multiplex PCR. V and J calls and clone size follow that table, whereas D and trimming were derived from the DNA. The top ten hold more than 15% of the sample, which has about 50,000 clones, 87% seen once. This receptor was taken from a human donor in a cohort sampled during active COVID-19. The genes are TRBV7-9 and TRBJ1-3, with 8 nucleotides matching TRBD1. What was sequenced was peripheral blood. Here the CDR3 reads CASSLDPRTGYSGNTIYF. In DNA form, the CDR3 reads TGTGCCAGCAGCTTAGACCCCCGGACAGGGTACTCTGGAAACACCATATATTTT.